The 3 T cell receptor beta chains reported below all come from one sample, sequenced in a study of Graves' ophthalmopathy and Graves' hyperthyroidism. RNA transcripts provided the template for amplifying TCR beta CDR3 regions. First-round RT-PCR relied on HTBI primers, and a second-round multiplex PCR came next. TCRdb itself ran the multiplex PCR reads through MiXCR, one entry per CDR3 protein. The sample yields roughly 1.1 million distinct CDR3 sequences, about two fifths seen once. Sample: peripheral blood or thyroid tissue (not recorded which). The receptors come from an adult man with Graves' hyperthyroidism.

The CDR3 loop is CATSRPGGSGNTIYF. The CDR3 nucleotides read TGTGCCACCAGCAGGCCAGGGGGATCTGGAAACACCATATATTTT. V gene TRBV15 combines with J gene TRBJ1-3, with 7 bases fitting TRBD1. The V gene's germline CDR1 is LNHNV and CDR2 YYDKDF (reference sequence). After removal of 3 bases from V and 1 base from J, the junction contained 3 bases not matched to a gene. CDR3 length: 15 residues.

This rearrangement joins TRBV19 to TRBJ1-2; D is unresolved. Trimming pared 6 bases from V and 1 base from J, leaving 15 bases between. This CDR3 comprises 15 residues. Germline V lookup: CDR1 LNHDA, CDR2 SQIVND (reference sequence). CDR3 loop: CASRMKDRINYGYTF. The CDR3 bases are TGTGCCAGTAGAATGAAGGACCGGATTAACTATGGCTACACCTTC.

This clonotype was seen a few times. The chain carries TRBV6-2 or TRBV6-3 and TRBJ2-7; 8 nucleotides match TRBD1. Germline CDR1 is MNHEY and CDR2 is SVGEGT. Trimming removed 2 bases from V and 3 bases from J; junction bases left unmatched: 9. CDR3 length: 16 residues. The CDR3 DNA reads as TGTGCCAGCAGTTACAGGACAGGGACGCCCTACTACGAGCAGTACTTC. Its protein product is CASSYRTGTPYYEQYF.